This TCR beta chain was found in a study of T cells in Graves' hyperthyroidism and ophthalmopathy. For the study at large: The initial diagnosis was the point when peripheral blood was collected, ahead of any treatment. Study conclusions and caveats: From stable hyperthyroidism, ophthalmopathy was set apart by a 13 V-J model.

For this clonotype: Its cognate antigen is unknown.

This CDR3 region has 15 residues. V gave up 7 bases and J gave up 3 bases, with 19 bases separating them. Germline V gene lookup returns CDR1 MDHEN and CDR2 SYDVKM. RNA transcripts provided the source from which TCR beta CDR3 regions were amplified. The HTBI primer set served for first-round RT-PCR of the TCR CDR3. Each CDR3 protein is one row after TCRdb ran MiXCR on the multiplex PCR reads. The sample includes around 280,000 distinct CDR3 sequences, approximately 12% of them seen just once. The sample consisted of blood. This chain uses TRBV28 with TRBJ2-7; D is perhaps TRBD1 (5 bases). The receptor comes from a woman aged 25 to 45 with Graves' hyperthyroidism that later progressed to Graves' ophthalmopathy. CDR3 coding DNA: TGTGCCAGCACCTCGCGCAGGACCGACAGCTACGAGCAGTACTTC. Translation gives CASTSRRTDSYEQYF.